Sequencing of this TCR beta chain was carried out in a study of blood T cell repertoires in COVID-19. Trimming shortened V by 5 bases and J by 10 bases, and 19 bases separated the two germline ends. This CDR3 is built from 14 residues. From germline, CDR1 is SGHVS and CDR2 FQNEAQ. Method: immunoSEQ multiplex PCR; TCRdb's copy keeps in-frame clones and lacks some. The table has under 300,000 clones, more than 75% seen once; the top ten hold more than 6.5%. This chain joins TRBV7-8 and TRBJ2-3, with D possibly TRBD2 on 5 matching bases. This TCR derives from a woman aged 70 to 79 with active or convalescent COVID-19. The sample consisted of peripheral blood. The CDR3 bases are TGTGCCAGCAGCCCCTTCACTCACGAGGGATCGCAGTATTTT. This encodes CASSPFTHEGSQYF.